One and the same sample provided the 12 T cell receptor beta chains below, sequenced in a study of neurological immune-mediated disorders. Using its own MiXCR run on the 5' RACE reads, TCRdb lists one record per CDR3 protein. The data hold about 46,000 distinct CDR3 sequences, with roughly 2% observed a single time. Material for sequencing was PBMCs. Receptors originate from a woman between 40 and 55 years old with multiple sclerosis.

This clonotype was observed at least ten times. The J gene is TRBJ1-2, the V gene TRBV7-8; the match to TRBD1 covers 12 bases. The CDR3 length is 17 residues. CDR1 and CDR2 (germline): SGHVS, FQNEAQ. The V gene end was trimmed by 2 bases and the J gene end by 7 bases; junction bases not matched to a gene: 11. The CDR3 DNA is TGTGCCAGCAGCTTAAAAGTCACGGGACAGGGGGCAGCTGGCTACACCTTC. Its protein is CASSLKVTGQGAAGYTF.

This clonotype was counted ten times or more. This rearrangement joins TRBV29-1 to TRBJ1-1, with D uncertain. Trimming took off 1 base at V and 1 base at J, with 4 bases between the two ends. CDR3 length: 12 residues. The germline V gene encodes CDR1 SQVTM and CDR2 ANQGSEA. CDR3 DNA sequence: TGCAGCGTTGAAGGGGGGAACACTGAAGCTTTCTTT. This encodes CSVEGGNTEAFF. Filled out from reference TRBV29-1 and TRBJ1-1, the complete variable domain reads SAVISQKPSRDICQRGTSLTIQCQVDSQVTMMFWYRQQPGQSLTLIATANQGSEATYESGFVIDKFPISRPNLTFSTLTVSNMSPEDSSIYLCSVEGGNTEAFFGQGTRLTVV.

This clonotype appeared many times. V usage is TRBV4-1 and J usage is TRBJ2-3; no definite D call. Trimming pared 0 bases from V and 2 bases from J, leaving 9 bases between. Germline V CDR1 and CDR2: MGHRA, YSYEKL. The CDR3 spans 15 residues. The CDR3 loop reads CASSQENADTDTQYF. CDR3 nucleotides: TGCGCCAGCAGCCAAGAGAACGCAGACACAGATACGCAGTATTTT.

This clonotype was detected ten times or more. This CDR3 reads CASSFGQGTIEAFF. The CDR3 region has the DNA TGCGCCAGCAGCTTTGGACAGGGGACAATTGAAGCTTTCTTT. The V call is TRBV5-1, the J call TRBJ1-1; the match to TRBD1 covers 9 bases. CDR1 and CDR2 from the germline V gene are SGHRS and YFSETQ. The CDR3 extends over 14 amino acids. V was pared by 2 bases and J by 7 bases, with 6 bases of the junction left unmatched.

To note about this clonotype: An end of the junction differs from the germline gene, which may be a read error. The chain uses TRBV12-3 or TRBV12-4 and TRBJ1-1; D is possibly TRBD1 (5 bases). The CDR3 has 12 amino acids. CDR3 sequence (DNA): TGTGACAGCAGCAGACAGTACACTGAAGCTTTCTTT. This sequence encodes CDSSRQYTEAFF.

This clonotype appeared many times. This chain connects TRBV5-1 to TRBJ2-7, with D hard to call. V lost 1 base, J lost 1 base, and 9 bases lay in between. The CDR3 loop spans 14 amino acids. Germline assignment: CDR1 SGHRS and CDR2 YFSETQ. CDR3 sequence: CASSLSRRSYEQYF. For the CDR3, the DNA is TGCGCCAGCAGCTTGTCAAGGCGGTCCTACGAGCAGTACTTC.

In its sample, this clonotype was seen many times. The rearrangement uses TRBV20-1 and TRBJ1-1; D may be TRBD1 (5 bases). Germline V gene lookup returns CDR1 DFQATT and CDR2 SNEGSKA (reference sequence). The CDR3 consists of 11 residues. V lost 1 base to trimming and J lost 10 bases, with 10 bases between them. The chain's CDR3 is CSARGPGGAFF. The CDR3 coding sequence is TGCAGTGCTAGAGGCCCGGGGGGAGCTTTCTTT.

This clonotype was seen ten or more times. This chain connects TRBV6-5 to TRBJ2-3, with 11 bases fitting TRBD1. The CDR3 totals 13 residues. Unmatched junction bases numbered 6, after V lost 5 bases and J lost 11 bases. CDR1 is MNHEY and CDR2 is SVGAGI in the germline V gene. The CDR3 spells CASSKDRGRRQYF. In DNA, the CDR3 is TGTGCCAGCAGTAAGGACAGGGGGCGGCGGCAGTATTTT.

The table lists this clonotype with many counts. The V call is TRBV20-1, the J call TRBJ1-1; D is perhaps TRBD1 (6 bases). The V end lost 3 bases, the J end lost 11 bases, and 19 bases lay between the germline ends. Germline V gene data show CDR1 as DFQATT and CDR2 as SNEGSKA (reference sequence). This CDR3 has 13 residues. The CDR3 DNA reads TGCAGTGCTAGTGCGGGGGGCGCTGGAAAGGCTTTCTTT. Translation gives CSASAGGAGKAFF.

This clonotype was counted many times. The CDR3 DNA reads as TGTGCTAGTGGTTTGGTGATACAGGGCGCTGAAGCTTTCTTT. It yields the protein CASGLVIQGAEAFF. The chain employs TRBV12-5 and TRBJ1-1, with D possibly TRBD1 on 6 matching bases. Trimming removed 0 bases at V and 6 bases at J, with 11 bases between. Germline V lookup: CDR1 LGHNT, CDR2 FRNRAP. CDR3 length: 14 amino acids.

Many counts were recorded for this clonotype. The rearrangement joins TRBV11-2 to TRBJ2-7, with 8 bases matching TRBD2. The length of the CDR3 is 20 residues. Germline-derived CDR1 and CDR2 are SGHAT and FQNNGV. Germline trimming cut 11 bases from V and 2 bases from J; bases unmatched to any gene: 29. The CDR3 is CAPGGGALKHPSGHPYEQYF. The DNA for the CDR3 is TGTGCCCCCGGGGGGGGGGCCCTAAAGCACCCCTCCGGGCATCCCTACGAGCAGTACTTC.

In its sample, this clonotype was seen many times. CDR3 sequence reads: CASSTRTANTEAFF. In DNA form, the CDR3 reads TGTGCCAGCAGCACTCGGACCGCGAACACTGAAGCTTTCTTT. This chain joins TRBV5-4 and TRBJ1-1; D remains unclear. V lost 4 bases and J 1 base, leaving 11 bases between the germline ends. From germline, CDR1 is SGHNT and CDR2 YYREEE (reference sequence). The CDR3 spans 14 residues. Full variable domain (outside the CDR3, taken from reference TRBV5-4 and TRBJ1-1): ETGVTQSPTHLIKTRGQQVTLRCSSQSGHNTVSWYQQALGQGPQFIFQYYREEENGRGNFPPRFSGLQFPNYSSELNVNALELDDSALYLCASSTRTANTEAFFGQGTRLTVV.